Shown below are 25 T cell receptor beta chains from a single sample sequenced in a study of blood T cell repertoires in COVID-19. The protocol was immunoSEQ multiplex PCR, while the TCRdb copy is restricted to in-frame clones and leaves out a portion. The sample holds roughly 150,000 clones, 87% seen once. Sample: PBMCs or T cells enriched from blood (not recorded which). The receptors were gathered from a woman in her 40s who had been exposed to COVID-19.

J is TRBJ1-2 and V is TRBV4-3; D uncertain. Germline V gene sequence: CDR1 LGHNA, CDR2 YSLEER. CDR3 length: 14 residues. V gave up 6 bases and J gave up 1 base, with 12 bases separating them. DNA for the CDR3: TGCGCCAGCAGAACACTCGGGATTAACTATGGCTACACCTTC. It specifies CASRTLGINYGYTF.

The V gene is TRBV19, the J gene TRBJ1-1, with D unresolved. The CDR3 has 15 amino acids. CDR1 is LNHDA and CDR2 is SQIVND in the germline V gene (reference sequence). Trimming took off 2 bases at V and 4 bases at J, with 14 bases between the two ends. CDR3 sequence: CASSILGARGTEAFF. CDR3 nucleotides: TGTGCCAGTAGTATACTGGGTGCACGGGGCACTGAAGCTTTCTTT.

The chain couples TRBV13 to TRBJ2-6; 9 bases are a match to TRBD1. In germline, CDR1 is PRHDT, CDR2 FYEKMQ (reference sequence). The length of the CDR3 is 20 residues. Unmatched junction bases numbered 10, after V lost 0 bases and J lost 1 base. The DNA of the CDR3 is TGTGCCAGCAGCTTAGGGGTCCCGGGACAGGGAATGTCTGGGGCCAACGTCCTGACTTTC. Translating gives CASSLGVPGQGMSGANVLTF.

The J gene is TRBJ2-1, the V gene TRBV7-6, with D perhaps TRBD2 (5 bases). Trimming removed 2 bases at V and 5 bases at J, with 7 bases between. This CDR3 is built from 13 residues. Germline-derived CDR1 and CDR2 are SGHVS and FNYEAQ. The CDR3 region is CASSLRENNEQFF. The CDR3 DNA reads TGTGCCAGCAGCTTACGGGAAAACAATGAGCAGTTCTTC.

The V and J genes are TRBV9 and TRBJ2-7, with 10 bases lining up with TRBD2. Looked up from germline, CDR1 is SGDLS and CDR2 is YYNGEE. V trimming: 4 bases; J trimming: 0 bases; junction bases outside the gene matches: 7. The CDR3 runs to 16 residues. CDR3 nucleotides: TGTGCCAGCAGCCCCCGGACTAGCGGTTACTCCTACGAGCAGTACTTC. Its protein product is CASSPRTSGYSYEQYF.

This chain uses TRBV5-6 with TRBJ2-7, with TRBD1 matching 7 bases. The CDR3 has 18 residues. Germline loops: CDR1 SGHDT, CDR2 YYEEEE. The V segment lost 0 bases and the J segment 2 bases; nucleotides outside the gene matches: 14. CDR3 amino acids: CASSLGWLQGSLAYEQYF. The CDR3 nucleotides are TGTGCCAGCAGCTTGGGGTGGCTACAGGGGAGTTTAGCCTACGAGCAGTACTTC.

The chain couples TRBV6-5 to TRBJ1-1; D is unresolved. Germline CDR1 is MNHEY and CDR2 is SVGAGI. This CDR3 is built from 13 residues. V was clipped by 4 bases and J by 4 bases, with 10 bases between them. The DNA for the CDR3 is TGTGCCAGCAGTTCTTTAAGTAGCACTGAAGCTTTCTTT. The encoded protein is CASSSLSSTEAFF.

This clone came up once. The chain links TRBV7-2 to TRBJ2-1, with D perhaps TRBD1 (5 bases). The CDR3 extends over 16 amino acids. Germline CDR1 SGHTA, CDR2 FQGNSA. Trimming stripped 3 bases from V and 6 bases from J, with 18 bases between. The CDR3 region is CASSFSLQGLVNEQFF. The CDR3 region has the DNA TGTGCCAGCAGCTTTTCATTGCAGGGCCTAGTCAATGAGCAGTTCTTC.

V and J are TRBV19 and TRBJ1-2, with TRBD1 identical over 10 bases. V lost 4 bases and J lost 6; bases outside the gene matches: 14. Per germline, CDR1 LNHDA and CDR2 SQIVND (reference sequence). This CDR3 region has 17 residues. The CDR3 coding sequence is TGTGCCAGTAGTAGCCGACAGGGGGCATTTGTTAAGAATGGCTACACCTTC. Protein: CASSSRQGAFVKNGYTF.

The chain couples TRBV28 to TRBJ1-5, with D tentatively TRBD1 (5 bases). With 3 bases removed from V and 3 bases from J, the gap between germline ends came to 15 bases. The CDR3 totals 16 residues. Germline V gene sequence: CDR1 MDHEN, CDR2 SYDVKM. CDR3 loop: CASSFRSDSPNQPQHF. The CDR3 DNA reads TGTGCCAGCAGTTTTCGCTCCGACAGTCCCAATCAGCCCCAGCATTTT. Full variable domain (missing parts from reference TRBV28 and TRBJ1-5): DVKVTQSSRYLVKRTGEKVFLECVQDMDHENMFWYRQDPGLGLRLIYFSYDVKMKEKGDIPEGYSVSREKKERFSLILESASTNQTSMYLCASSFRSDSPNQPQHFGDGTRLSIL.

J is TRBJ2-7 and V is TRBV6-2 or TRBV6-3, with 13 positions matching TRBD2. This CDR3 has 20 amino acids. Trimming at V came to 4 bases and at J to 2 bases, leaving 17 bases not matched to a gene. Per germline, CDR1 MNHEY and CDR2 SVGEGT. CDR3 nucleotide sequence: TGTGCCAGCAGTTCTCCGACTAGCGGGAGGACTAAGTATATAGCCTACGAGCAGTACTTC. Translating gives CASSSPTSGRTKYIAYEQYF.

This chain joins TRBV10-3 and TRBJ2-7; tentative D call: TRBD2 (7 bases). Trimming pared 4 bases from V and 7 bases from J, leaving 20 bases between. Germline loops: CDR1 ENHRY, CDR2 SYGVKD. This CDR3 has 15 amino acids. CDR3 DNA sequence: TGTGCCATCAGTGGGGAGGGGGGACCCGAAGGTGAGCAGTACTTC. Translating gives CAISGEGGPEGEQYF.

The chain carries TRBV5-1 and TRBJ2-2; TRBD2 matches at 10 bases. CDR1 SGHRS and CDR2 YFSETQ come from the germline V gene. The CDR3 consists of 17 residues. Trimming cost V 3 bases and J 7 bases; bases outside gene matches: 12. The CDR3 reads CASSSSLAGVGGGELFF. DNA of the CDR3: TGCGCCAGCAGCTCGTCTCTAGCGGGAGTAGGTGGCGGGGAGCTGTTTTTT.

This clone has only one observation. The chain joins TRBV12-5 to TRBJ1-5, with D hard to call. V dropped 0 bases and J dropped 1 base, with 16 bases sitting between them. The germline V gene encodes CDR1 LGHNT and CDR2 FRNRAP. This CDR3 region has 18 residues. The CDR3 spells CASGLVLGRLTSNQPQHF. As DNA, the CDR3 is TGTGCTAGTGGTTTGGTACTTGGCAGGCTAACGAGCAATCAGCCCCAGCATTTT.

The J gene is TRBJ1-1, the V gene TRBV12-3 or TRBV12-4, with 7 positions matching TRBD1. The CDR3 covers 13 residues. V shed 5 bases and J 5 bases; nucleotides not matched to a gene: 5. The CDR3 sequence is CASSKGQPTEAFF. CDR3 coding DNA: TGTGCCAGCAGTAAGGGACAGCCGACTGAAGCTTTCTTT.

The chain links TRBV29-1 to TRBJ2-7; 8 bases map to TRBD1. CDR1 and CDR2 from the germline V gene are SQVTM and ANQGSEA. Germline trimming cut 2 bases from V and 4 bases from J; bases unmatched to any gene: 7. This CDR3 contains 14 residues. The CDR3 loop is CSVETRTGHYEQYF. In nucleotides, the CDR3 is TGCAGCGTTGAAACTCGGACAGGGCATTACGAGCAGTACTTC.

V gene TRBV27 combines with J gene TRBJ2-3; 9 bases are shared with TRBD2. The CDR3 is 23 amino acids. Germline CDR1 is MNHEY and CDR2 is SMNVEV (reference sequence). V lost 1 base, J lost 1 base, and 24 bases stayed unmatched. The CDR3 loop reads CASSLYGPLKASGEGVGTDTQYF. CDR3 nucleotides: TGTGCCAGCAGTTTATATGGCCCCCTCAAGGCTAGCGGGGAAGGGGTCGGCACAGATACGCAGTATTTT.

The chain carries TRBV12-2 and TRBJ2-7; TRBD2 is the table's D call and was not checked against the DNA. TRBV12-2 is reported as a pseudogene. This CDR3 has 17 amino acids. The DNA of the CDR3 is TGTGCAAGTCGCTTAGCGCTAGGGGGAGGGGACTTCTACGAGCAGTACTTC. This sequence encodes CASRLALGGGDFYEQYF.

This clone was observed a handful of times. The genes are TRBV7-8 and TRBJ1-5; a weak D match, TRBD1 (5 bases). The V end was cut by 0 bases, the J end by 6 bases, with 21 bases between. The CDR3 has 18 residues. Germline V gene sequence: CDR1 SGHVS, CDR2 FQNEAQ. The CDR3 is CASSLAPLIRGVRQPQHF. CDR3 in DNA: TGTGCCAGCAGCTTAGCTCCTCTTATTCGGGGGGTTCGTCAGCCCCAGCATTTT.

The V and J genes are TRBV4-1 and TRBJ2-7; TRBD1 matches at 10 bases. The V gene's germline CDR1 is MGHRA and CDR2 YSYEKL. Germline trimming cut 4 bases from V and 4 bases from J; bases unmatched to any gene: 7. The CDR3 consists of 15 residues. In DNA, the CDR3 is TGCGCCAGCAGCCCTTCGGACAGGGGGGATTACGAGCAGTACTTC. Amino acids: CASSPSDRGDYEQYF.

The chain links TRBV5-8 to TRBJ2-6; perhaps TRBD1 as D (5 bases). Germline CDR1 SGHTS, CDR2 YDEGEE. The germline V and J ends were trimmed by 0 bases and 0 bases, with 10 bases remaining between them. The CDR3 is made up of 17 amino acids. CDR3 bases: TGTGCCAGCAGCTTGGGACAGTTTCTCTCTGGGGCCAACGTCCTGACTTTC. Amino acids: CASSLGQFLSGANVLTF.

The chain recombines TRBV28 with TRBJ2-7; D perhaps matches TRBD1 (5 bases). Germline CDR1 and CDR2: MDHEN and SYDVKM. The germline V and J ends were trimmed by 2 bases and 4 bases, with 9 bases remaining between them. This CDR3 contains 13 residues. For the CDR3, the DNA is TGTGCCAGCAGTTTACCAGGGATGTACGAGCAGTACTTC. Amino acid sequence: CASSLPGMYEQYF.

The chain links TRBV19 to TRBJ2-7; 11 bases are a match to TRBD2. There are 14 residues in the CDR3. V dropped 11 bases and J dropped 2; count of bases not matched to a gene: 8. From germline, CDR1 is LNHDA and CDR2 SQIVND (reference sequence). CDR3 DNA sequence: TGTGCCCCGGGACTAGCGGAAAAAGCCTACGAGCAGTACTTC. This gives the protein CAPGLAEKAYEQYF.

The chain is built from TRBV6-2 or TRBV6-3 and TRBJ2-2, with D possibly being TRBD1 (6 bases). Trimming pared 5 bases from V and 0 bases from J, leaving 10 bases between. The CDR3 is 15 residues long. Germline V gene data show CDR1 as MNHEY and CDR2 as SVGEGT. This CDR3 is CASSIQGTNTGELFF. In DNA, the CDR3 is TGTGCCAGCAGTATACAGGGTACGAACACCGGGGAGCTGTTTTTT.

In the case of this clone: The sample has other DNA sequences that encode this CDR3 too. The gene calls are TRBV29-1 and TRBJ2-7; possibly TRBD1 for D (6 bases). This CDR3 contains 12 residues. Per germline, CDR1 SQVTM and CDR2 ANQGSEA. The V gene lost 6 bases and the J gene lost 2 bases, with 11 bases spanning the gap. DNA of the CDR3: TGCAGCGTGGCTGACAGGCCCTACGAGCAGTACTTC. It yields the protein CSVADRPYEQYF.